Described below is a single TCR beta chain sequence and its context. Enrolled through a virtual design, the participants were between roughly 18 and 90 years of age and came from about two dozen US areas. Allocation to cohorts depended on clinical history reported by the participants. V lost 4 bases and J lost 9, with 17 bases in between. Germline CDR1 and CDR2: SGHRS and YFSETQ. The CDR3 runs 14 residues. Sequenced by immunoSEQ multiplex PCR; TCRdb stores in-frame clones only, minus some. The table has some 160,000 clones, 79% seen once. This sample was included in a study of blood T cell repertoires in COVID-19. Overall study context: Cohort 3 recovery required two negative PCRs, clearance, or symptom resolution. PBMCs, B-cell-depleted T cells, or T cells were the source of the cDNA or gDNA that made up the material.

The sequencing sample was made of PBMCs or T cells enriched from blood (not recorded which). This receptor was obtained from a woman in her 70s in a cohort exposed to, infected with or recovered from COVID-19 (not recorded which). The V call is TRBV5-1, the J call TRBJ2-1; no firm D call. CDR3 sequence reads: CASSPEPQSSEQFF. The CDR3 DNA reads TGCGCCAGCAGCCCGGAGCCCCAATCAAGTGAGCAGTTCTTC.